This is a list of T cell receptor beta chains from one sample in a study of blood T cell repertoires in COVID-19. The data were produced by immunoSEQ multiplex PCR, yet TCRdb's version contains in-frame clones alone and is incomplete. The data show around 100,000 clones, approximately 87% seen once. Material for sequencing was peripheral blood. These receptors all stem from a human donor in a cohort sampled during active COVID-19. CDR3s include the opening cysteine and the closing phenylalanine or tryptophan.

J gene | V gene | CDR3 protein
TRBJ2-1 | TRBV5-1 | CASSYAGGSYNEQFF
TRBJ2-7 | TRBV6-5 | CASSYSGASTYEQYF
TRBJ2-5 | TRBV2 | CASSPGTGGNQETQYF
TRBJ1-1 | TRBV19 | CASSLPHETDNTEAFF
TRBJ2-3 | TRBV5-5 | CASSPTWGVSTDTQYF
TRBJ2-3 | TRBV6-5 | CASRLQGAKADTQYF
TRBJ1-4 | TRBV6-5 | CASRRAGEREKLFF
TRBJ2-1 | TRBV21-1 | CASSLYRRAGGSREQFF
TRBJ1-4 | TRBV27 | CASSLRGMATNEKLFF
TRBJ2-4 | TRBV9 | CASSVGDRGMVAKNIQYF
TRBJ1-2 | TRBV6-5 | CASSSLLNYGYTF
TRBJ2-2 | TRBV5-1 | CASSQGAQTGELFF